This entry lists 26 T cell receptor beta chains sequenced from one sample in a study of response to subunit inactivated influenza vaccine. TCRdb reprocessed the RT-PCR reads via MiXCR and lists one record per CDR3 protein. The table includes 450,000 to 600,000 distinct CDR3 sequences, less than 10% detected once. The sample was PBMCs from blood, taken around 25 months after vaccination. The receptors shown here come from a man between 50 and 75 years old who received an inactivated influenza vaccine.

This clonotype occurred a few times. The chain is built from TRBV4-2 and TRBJ2-6; D tentatively fits TRBD1 or TRBD2 (5 bases each). Germline CDR1 is LGHNA and CDR2 is YNFKEQ. The V and J ends lost 0 bases and 0 bases respectively, with 9 bases between them. The CDR3 loop spans 17 amino acids. The CDR3: CASSQEGRRSGANVLTF. The DNA for the CDR3 is TGTGCCAGCAGCCAAGAGGGACGGCGCTCTGGGGCCAACGTCCTGACTTTC.

This clonotype was seen ten or more times. V and J are TRBV7-2 and TRBJ2-2, with a weak D call TRBD1 (5 bases). CDR1 SGHTA and CDR2 FQGNSA come from the germline V gene. The CDR3 runs to 13 residues. V was pared by 6 bases and J by 6 bases, with 11 bases between. The CDR3 DNA reads TGTGCCAGCAGGTCAGCAGGGCCCGGGGAGCTGTTTTTT. It encodes CASRSAGPGELFF.

In its sample, this clonotype was seen many times. The chain combines TRBV11-1 with TRBJ1-2; no reliable D call. The germline V and J ends were trimmed by 4 bases and 4 bases, with 7 bases remaining between them. This CDR3 has 12 residues. Germline loops: CDR1 SGHAT, CDR2 FQDESV (reference sequence). CDR3 sequence (DNA): TGTGCCAGCAGCTCTAACAGCTATGGCTACACCTTC. It yields the protein CASSSNSYGYTF.

Many counts were recorded for this clonotype. Mismatch with germline at one junction end may stem from a read error. The rearrangement joins TRBV10-2 to TRBJ2-7; TRBD2 agrees at 8 bases. Germline CDR1 and CDR2: WSHSY and SAAADI. CDR3 size: 12 residues. The CDR3 region is CASSGSSYEQYF. The CDR3 DNA sequence: TGTGCCAGCAGCGGGAGCTCCTACGAGCAGTACTTC.

In this sample, this clonotype turned up many times. This chain joins TRBV30 and TRBJ2-1, with TRBD2 identical over 10 bases. Germline CDR1 is GTSNPN and CDR2 is SVGIG (reference sequence). The junction had 10 bases not matched to a gene; V was cut back by 0 bases and J by 8 bases. This CDR3 region has 16 residues. CDR3 sequence: CAWSVGSAGGGHEQFF. CDR3 nucleotide sequence: TGTGCCTGGAGTGTAGGCTCAGCGGGAGGGGGGCATGAGCAGTTCTTC.

This clonotype was counted many times. This chain connects TRBV20-1 to TRBJ1-5, with a weak D call TRBD1 (6 bases). The germline V gene encodes CDR1 DFQATT and CDR2 SNEGSKA (reference sequence). This CDR3 spans 14 amino acids. The V gene lost 3 bases and the J gene lost 3 bases, with 12 bases spanning the gap. The CDR3 is CSASQGTPNQPQHF. CDR3 DNA sequence: TGCAGTGCTAGCCAGGGGACACCCAATCAGCCCCAGCATTTT.

This clonotype was picked up a small number of times. The genes are TRBV28 and TRBJ1-2; D call uncertain. CDR3 length equals 16 residues. From germline, CDR1 is MDHEN and CDR2 SYDVKM. With 7 bases removed from V and 1 base from J, the gap between germline ends came to 19 bases. This CDR3 reads CASTPPPPKDNYGYTF. Written as DNA, the CDR3 is TGTGCCAGCACCCCGCCCCCCCCGAAGGATAACTATGGCTACACCTTC.

Only a few counts were recorded for this clonotype. The V call is TRBV15, the J call TRBJ2-7; weak D call: TRBD2 (6 bases). V lost 9 bases and J lost 0, with 24 bases in between. Germline V gives CDR1 LNHNV, CDR2 YYDKDF (reference sequence). CDR3 size: 17 residues. CDR3 in DNA: TGTGCCACTCGTCAACTCACCAATAGCGGTTACTCCTACGAGCAGTACTTC. Translating gives CATRQLTNSGYSYEQYF.

V is TRBV7-9 and J is TRBJ1-1; no clear D. Germline V gene data show CDR1 as SEHNR and CDR2 as FQNEAQ (reference sequence). V lost 8 bases and J lost 0, with 16 bases in between. This CDR3 is built from 15 residues. CDR3 in amino acids: CASAPTRVLNTEAFF. The CDR3 bases are TGTGCCAGCGCCCCGACCCGGGTCCTGAACACTGAAGCTTTCTTT. Full variable domain (outside the CDR3, taken from reference TRBV7-9 and TRBJ1-1): DTGVSQNPRHKITKRGQNVTFRCDPISEHNRLYWYRQTLGQGPEFLTYFQNEAQLEKSRLLSDRFSAERPKGSFSTLEIQRTEQGDSAMYLCASAPTRVLNTEAFFGQGTRLTVV.

This clonotype was picked up many times. The chain has TRBV24-1 and TRBJ2-1; 8 bases are shared with TRBD2. The CDR3 is made up of 16 amino acids. The germline V gene encodes CDR1 KGHDR and CDR2 SFDVKD. Trimming cost V 3 bases and J 7 bases; bases outside gene matches: 10. Written as DNA, the CDR3 is TGTGCCACCAGTGATCCGACCGGGACTAGAGTGAATGAGCAGTTCTTC. It encodes CATSDPTGTRVNEQFF.

This clonotype appeared a few times. V usage is TRBV29-1 and J usage is TRBJ2-1, with 8 bases matching TRBD1. Losses at the gene ends were 7 bases for V and 7 bases for J; bases not matched to a gene: 24. The CDR3 is made up of 18 amino acids. From germline, CDR1 is SQVTM and CDR2 ANQGSEA. CDR3 nucleotides: TGCAGCGCTTTGAGAGGGGGGACAGGCCTATACAGGAGAAATGAGCAGTTCTTC. It specifies CSALRGGTGLYRRNEQFF.

The V gene is TRBV7-2, the J gene TRBJ1-6, with 8 bases aligning to TRBD1. This CDR3 comprises 16 residues. The germline V gene has CDR1 SGHTA and CDR2 FQGNSA. Losses at the gene ends were 5 bases for V and 6 bases for J; bases not matched to a gene: 9. The CDR3 here is CASSPAGTGRNSPLHF. CDR3 DNA: TGTGCCAGCAGCCCGGCCGGGACAGGCCGTAATTCACCCCTCCACTTT.

In this sample, this clonotype turned up a few times. The chain carries TRBV6-1 and TRBJ1-5; TRBD1 aligns across 11 bases. The CDR3 loop spans 17 amino acids. With 4 bases clipped from V and 1 base from J, the junction kept 6 bases outside the gene matches. CDR1 and CDR2 from the germline V gene are MNHNS and SASEGT. The CDR3 DNA reads TGTGCCAGCAGTGGGACAGGGGGCATAGGGAGCAATCAGCCCCAGCATTTT. Its protein is CASSGTGGIGSNQPQHF.

This clonotype showed up many times. The chain carries TRBV27 and TRBJ1-1; possibly TRBD1 for D (5 bases). CDR3 size: 14 residues. The germline V gene has CDR1 MNHEY and CDR2 SMNVEV (reference sequence). The ends were cut back, 3 bases at V and 1 base at J, with 9 bases in the middle. The DNA of the CDR3 is TGTGCCAGCAGTTTCGACAGAACGAACACTGAAGCTTTCTTT. As protein: CASSFDRTNTEAFF.

Only a few counts were recorded for this clonotype. The V call is TRBV6-5, the J call TRBJ1-4, with D tentatively TRBD1 (6 bases). Looked up from germline, CDR1 is MNHEY and CDR2 is SVGAGI. V shed 0 bases and J shed 9 bases, with 14 bases lying between them. The CDR3 is made up of 15 amino acids. In nucleotides, the CDR3 is TGTGCCAGCAGTTACTCGACAGGCCAGGTTCAAAAACTGTTTTTT. Its protein is CASSYSTGQVQKLFF.

The CDR3 sequence: CASSLALNKANTGELFF. In nucleotides, the CDR3 is TGTGCCAGCAGCTTAGCCTTAAACAAGGCGAACACCGGGGAGCTGTTTTTT. The rearrangement links TRBV13 to TRBJ2-2; D gene uncertain. The V and J ends lost 1 base and 0 bases respectively, with 12 bases between them. This CDR3 region has 17 residues. CDR1 PRHDT and CDR2 FYEKMQ come from the germline V gene (reference sequence).

This clonotype turned up a few times. CDR3 nucleotide sequence: TGTGCCAGCAGTTTAGGGGGGCCAAGGAACTACGAGCAGTACTTC. Encoded protein: CASSLGGPRNYEQYF. V is TRBV28 and J is TRBJ2-7; D might be TRBD1 or TRBD2, each matching 6 bases. Trimming removed 2 bases at V and 3 bases at J, with 14 bases between. There are 15 residues in the CDR3. CDR1 is MDHEN, CDR2 SYDVKM, per germline. Using reference TRBV28 and TRBJ2-7 for the parts outside the CDR3, the full variable domain is DVKVTQSSRYLVKRTGEKVFLECVQDMDHENMFWYRQDPGLGLRLIYFSYDVKMKEKGDIPEGYSVSREKKERFSLILESASTNQTSMYLCASSLGGPRNYEQYFGPGTRLTVT.

The CDR3 DNA reads as TGTGCCAGCAGTTACCTGGGCACCGGGGAGCTGTTTTTT. Its protein is CASSYLGTGELFF. V gene TRBV6-6 combines with J gene TRBJ2-2; no firm D call. Trimming cost V 2 bases and J 4 bases, with 5 bases left between them. The CDR3 is made up of 13 amino acids. Germline V lookup: CDR1 MNHNY, CDR2 SVGAGI (reference sequence).

This rearrangement joins TRBV20-1 to TRBJ1-1, with no clear D. The germline V gene has CDR1 DFQATT and CDR2 SNEGSKA (reference sequence). Trimming took off 6 bases at V and 3 bases at J, with 17 bases between the two ends. The CDR3 covers 14 residues. CDR3 DNA: TGCAGTGCCCCCCGGATCCGGTCGGACACTGAAGCTTTCTTT. Protein sequence: CSAPRIRSDTEAFF.

This clonotype was seen repeatedly, ten times or more. V usage is TRBV20-1 and J usage is TRBJ2-1, with D possibly being TRBD1 or TRBD2 (6 bases each). The V end was cut by 4 bases, the J end by 0 bases, with 13 bases between. The V gene's germline CDR1 is DFQATT and CDR2 SNEGSKA (reference sequence). CDR3 length: 15 amino acids. The CDR3 spells CSATGAGYSYNEQFF. Here the CDR3 DNA reads TGCAGTGCTACGGGGGCGGGCTACTCCTACAATGAGCAGTTCTTC.

The chain recombines TRBV19 with TRBJ1-1; 9 bases fit TRBD1. Germline loops: CDR1 LNHDA, CDR2 SQIVND (reference sequence). V trimming: 11 bases; J trimming: 4 bases; junction bases outside the gene matches: 8. The CDR3 runs to 13 residues. The CDR3 sequence is CAGDRVLGTEAFF. The CDR3 DNA reads TGTGCCGGGGACAGGGTCTTAGGCACTGAAGCTTTCTTT.

This clonotype was picked up a small number of times. This rearrangement joins TRBV3-1 to TRBJ1-3; TRBD1 matches at 7 bases. The CDR3 consists of 17 residues. Germline-derived CDR1 and CDR2 are LGHDT and YNNKEL (reference sequence). V lost 4 bases and J lost 0; bases outside the gene matches: 9. This CDR3 reads CASSRNPTGSSGNTIYF. DNA for the CDR3: TGTGCCAGCAGCCGCAACCCGACAGGGAGCTCTGGAAACACCATATATTTT.

This chain links TRBV7-6 with TRBJ2-2; D gene unclear. The CDR3 covers 14 residues. CDR1 and CDR2 from the germline V gene are SGHVS and FNYEAQ. Between the trimmed V and J ends, which lost 3 bases and 4 bases, there was a span of 9 bases. The CDR3 DNA sequence: TGTGCCAGCAGCTTGGGGTCGATCACCGGGGAGCTGTTTTTT. It yields the protein CASSLGSITGELFF.

In this sample, this clonotype turned up a few times. The chain uses TRBV3-1 and TRBJ1-1, with D unclear. In germline, CDR1 is LGHDT, CDR2 YNNKEL (reference sequence). The germline V and J ends were trimmed by 0 bases and 7 bases, with 15 bases remaining between them. The CDR3 covers 15 residues. CDR3: CASSQEMVSGNEAFF. The CDR3, as DNA: TGTGCCAGCAGCCAAGAAATGGTGAGCGGCAATGAAGCTTTCTTT.

This clonotype showed up many times. The chain combines TRBV18 with TRBJ2-5; D is unclear. The germline V gene has CDR1 KGHSH and CDR2 LQKENI. Trimming left V 3 bases short and J 3 bases short, with 17 bases between. The CDR3 totals 16 residues. The CDR3 sequence: CASSPLPSLGEETQYF. The CDR3 DNA reads TGTGCCAGCTCACCCCTCCCCAGTCTTGGCGAAGAGACCCAGTACTTC.

The chain joins TRBV18 to TRBJ2-3, with D maybe TRBD1 (5 bases). Germline lookup yields CDR1 KGHSH and CDR2 LQKENI. The germline V and J ends were trimmed by 6 bases and 0 bases, with 13 bases remaining between them. The CDR3 spans 15 residues. In nucleotides, the CDR3 is TGTGCCAGCTCGTTTAGTCAGGGAAGCACAGATACGCAGTATTTT. Amino acids: CASSFSQGSTDTQYF. The complete variable domain, with remaining parts taken from reference TRBV18 and TRBJ2-3, reads NAGVMQNPRHLVRRRGQEARLRCSPMKGHSHVYWYRQLPEEGLKFMVYLQKENIIDESGMPKERFSAEFPKEGPSILRIQQVVRGDSAAYFCASSFSQGSTDTQYFGPGTRLTVL.